This T cell receptor beta chain is from a study of PD-L1 blockade in urothelial cancer. Turning to the study itself: Samples came from 3 weeks, at the second dose, and 6 weeks into treatment. Median T cell yield from blood was 110,000 to 150,000.

The repertoire was sequenced with immunoSEQ multiplex PCR; TCRdb's copy has only in-frame clones and lacks some. This table holds more than 95,000 clones, 86% found once. Stated time point: peripheral blood 6 weeks after treatment start. The cohort comprised individuals with locally advanced or metastatic urothelial carcinoma. The CDR3 runs to 16 residues. Germline V gives CDR1 LGHNA, CDR2 YNFKEQ. The V and J ends lost 1 base and 3 bases, in that order; junction bases with no gene match: 6. The sequence came from a man aged 50-59 years with urothelial cancer. The input for sequencing was PBMCs, taken around atezolizumab (anti-PD-L1) treatment. The rearrangement links TRBV4-2 to TRBJ2-7; TRBD2 agrees at 10 bases. The CDR3 sequence is CASSQGASGSNYEQYF. The DNA of the CDR3 is TGTGCCAGCAGCCAAGGCGCTAGCGGGAGTAACTACGAGCAGTACTTC.